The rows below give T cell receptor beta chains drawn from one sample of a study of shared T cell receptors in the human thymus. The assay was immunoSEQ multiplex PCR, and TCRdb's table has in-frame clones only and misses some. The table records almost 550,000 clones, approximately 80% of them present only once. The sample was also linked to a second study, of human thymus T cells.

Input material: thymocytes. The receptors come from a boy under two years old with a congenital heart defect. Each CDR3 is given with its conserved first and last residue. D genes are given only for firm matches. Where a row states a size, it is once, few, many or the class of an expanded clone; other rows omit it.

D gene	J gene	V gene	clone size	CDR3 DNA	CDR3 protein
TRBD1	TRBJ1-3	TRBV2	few	TGTGCCAGCAGTGCCGACAGGGGATGGCCTGGAAACACCATATATTTT	CASSADRGWPGNTIYF
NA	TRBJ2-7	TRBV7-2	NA	TGTGCCAGCAGCCCCAGACCGGGATCGGTGTACGAGCAGTACTTC	CASSPRPGSVYEQYF
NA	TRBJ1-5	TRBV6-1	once	TGTGCCAGCAGGGGGCGGCAGGGCGACAATCAGCCCCAGCATTTT	CASRGRQGDNQPQHF
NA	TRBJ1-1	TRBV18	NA	TGTGCCAGCTCACCATGCGATCAGGGCACTGAAGCTTTCTTT	CASSPCDQGTEAFF
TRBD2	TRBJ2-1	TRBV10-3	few	TGTGCCATCAGTGAACTTCCCACCCCGACTAGCCCATCTACCTACAATGAGCAGTTCTTC	CAISELPTPTSPSTYNEQFF
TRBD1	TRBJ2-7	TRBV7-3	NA	TGTGCCAGCAGCTTGGGACAGCAACCCTCCTACGAGCAGTACTTC	CASSLGQQPSYEQYF
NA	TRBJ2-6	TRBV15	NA	TGTGCCACCACCGACAGGCCCTTTGGGGCCAACGTCCTGACTTTC	CATTDRPFGANVLTF
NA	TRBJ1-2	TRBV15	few	TGTGCCACCAGCAGAGCCCCGGGGGGGAATGGCTACACCTTC	CATSRAPGGNGYTF
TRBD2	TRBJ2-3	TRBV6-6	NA	TGTGCCAGCAGTTTCTTAGCGGGAGATATCGGGGATACGCAGTATTTT	CASSFLAGDIGDTQYF
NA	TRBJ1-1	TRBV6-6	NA	TGTGCCAGCAGCCAGGTTTTTAACACTGAAGCTTTCTTT	CASSQVFNTEAFF
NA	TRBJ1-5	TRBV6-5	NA	TGTGCCAGCAGAACTACAGGTGCCAATCAGCCCCAGCATTTT	CASRTTGANQPQHF
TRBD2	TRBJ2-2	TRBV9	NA	TGTGCCAGCAGCGGGGGGACCGACAGATCTACGAATGTAGCGGGTGATAACACCGGGGAGCTGTTTTTT	CASSGGTDRSTNVAGDNTGELFF
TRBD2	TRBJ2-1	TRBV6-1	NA	TGTGCCAGCAGTGAATCCAGGACTAGCGGGAGAAATGAGCAGTTCTTC	CASSESRTSGRNEQFF
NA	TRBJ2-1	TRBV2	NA	TGTGCCAGCAGTGCGGGTAGCCGGACCTACAATGAGCAGTTCTTC	CASSAGSRTYNEQFF
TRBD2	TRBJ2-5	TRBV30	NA	TGTGCCTGGAGTGCTACGCTAGCGGACCCCCAAGAGACCCAGTACTTC	CAWSATLADPQETQYF
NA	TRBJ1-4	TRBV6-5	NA	TGTGCCAGCAGTCACAGGGCAACTAATGAAAAACTGTTTTTT	CASSHRATNEKLFF
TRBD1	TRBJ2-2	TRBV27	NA	TGTGCCAGCAGTTCTGCCTCGGGACAGGACACCGGGGAGCTGTTTTTT	CASSSASGQDTGELFF
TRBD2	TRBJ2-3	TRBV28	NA	TGTGCCAGCAGTTTGGGCTCGGGACTAGCGGGGCCCACAGATACGCAGTATTTT	CASSLGSGLAGPTDTQYF
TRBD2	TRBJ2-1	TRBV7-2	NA	TGTGCCAGCAGCTTAGTGATCCCGACGGGAGGGGGCAATGAGCAGTTCTTC	CASSLVIPTGGGNEQFF
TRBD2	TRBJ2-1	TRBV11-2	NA	TGTGCCAGCAGCTTAGAGAAGACTAGCGGGAGGGCCCAGTTCTTC	CASSLEKTSGRAQFF
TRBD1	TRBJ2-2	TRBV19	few	TGTGCCAGTAGTATAAAGGCAGGGGGGAACACCGGGGAGCTGTTTTTT	CASSIKAGGNTGELFF
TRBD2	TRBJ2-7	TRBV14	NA	TGTGCCAGCAGCCAAGACGAGACTAGCGCGACCTACGAGCAGTACTTC	CASSQDETSATYEQYF
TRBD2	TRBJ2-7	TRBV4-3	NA	TGCGCCAGCAGCCAAGGAGCTAGCGGGAGGGCCCACGAGCAGTACTTC	CASSQGASGRAHEQYF
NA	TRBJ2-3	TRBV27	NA	TGTGCCAGCATTAGCGTCAGCACAGATACGCAGTATTTT	CASISVSTDTQYF
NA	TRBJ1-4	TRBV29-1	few	TGCAGCGTACAACCGGGGATAGCTAATGAAAAACTGTTTTTT	CSVQPGIANEKLFF
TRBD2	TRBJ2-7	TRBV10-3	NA	TGTGCCATCAGGGCCGGGACTAGCGAGCCTTTCTACGAGCAGTACTTC	CAIRAGTSEPFYEQYF
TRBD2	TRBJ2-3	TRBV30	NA	TGTGCCTGGAGCCCCGATCTTAGGAGCGGGAGAGAACTCGCCACAGATACGCAGTATTTT	CAWSPDLRSGRELATDTQYF
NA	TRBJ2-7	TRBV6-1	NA	TGTGCCAGCAGTGACCTGTCCGAGACAGGAGAATACGAGCAGTACTTC	CASSDLSETGEYEQYF
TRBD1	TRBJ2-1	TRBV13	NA	TGTGCCAGCAGCTTTATTCTAGGAGACAGGGCACAAGGTAACTACAATGAGCAGTTCTTC	CASSFILGDRAQGNYNEQFF